The next 31 T cell receptor beta chains were all read from a single sample in a study of post-analysis software for immune sequencing data. Points from the study as a whole: Five TRBV segments, including TRBV5-6, TRBV5-1 and TRBV20-1, were more frequent in patients than controls.

These receptors' targets are unknown. Researchers reported that TCR beta cDNA libraries carried unique molecular identifiers. MiXCR, applied by TCRdb to the PCR reads, yields one record per CDR3 protein. The data show about 540,000 distinct CDR3 sequences, around 34% seen once. Sequences were obtained from blood. The receptors were sampled from a girl aged 2-17 years with multiple sclerosis.

This sequence joins TRBV12-3 or TRBV12-4 and TRBJ2-1; 12 nucleotides line up with TRBD2. After removal of 5 bases from V and 6 bases from J, the junction contained 11 bases not matched to a gene. The CDR3 consists of 17 residues. DNA for the CDR3: TGTGCCAGCAGTCCTAAGGGACTAGCGGGCGATAGCAATGAGCAGTTCTTC. Protein product: CASSPKGLAGDSNEQFF.

J is TRBJ2-1 and V is TRBV6-1; D could derive from TRBD1 or TRBD2 (6 bases each). Trimming took off 7 bases at V and 2 bases at J, with 12 bases between the two ends. Germline CDR1 reads MNHNS; CDR2 reads SASEGT. The CDR3 sequence is 14 residues long. This chain's CDR3 is CASKDRGPYNEQFF. CDR3 in DNA: TGTGCCAGCAAGGACCGGGGGCCCTACAATGAGCAGTTCTTC.

This clonotype was detected a few times. The chain uses TRBV6-6 and TRBJ2-1, with 7 bases fitting TRBD1. V lost 6 bases and J lost 7; bases outside the gene matches: 18. The CDR3 is 17 amino acids. CDR1 is MNHNY, CDR2 SVGAGI, per germline (reference sequence). Here the CDR3 reads CASSLPWWDSGANEQFF. The CDR3 nucleotides are TGTGCCAGCAGCCTCCCGTGGTGGGACAGCGGAGCAAATGAGCAGTTCTTC.

Only a few counts were recorded for this clonotype. The rearrangement links TRBV7-6 to TRBJ1-2; tentative D call: TRBD1 (6 bases). The length of the CDR3 is 17 residues. Germline CDR1 SGHVS, CDR2 FNYEAQ. V was shortened by 2 bases and J by 7 bases, with 23 bases between the two germline ends. The chain's CDR3 is CASSLLNFGSGAIGYTF. In nucleotides, the CDR3 is TGTGCCAGCAGCTTATTAAACTTCGGGTCAGGGGCTATTGGCTACACCTTC.

V usage is TRBV6-6 and J usage is TRBJ2-7; tentatively, D is TRBD1 (6 bases). Between the trimmed V and J ends, which lost 8 bases and 6 bases, there was a span of 23 bases. Germline CDR1 and CDR2: MNHNY and SVGAGI (reference sequence). This CDR3 region has 15 residues. CDR3 in amino acids: CASCRPGEAILEQYF. The CDR3 coding sequence is TGTGCCAGCTGCAGACCAGGGGAAGCAATCCTCGAGCAGTACTTC.

This clonotype showed up many times. V and J are TRBV4-2 and TRBJ2-7; TRBD2 might be the D (6 bases). CDR1 is LGHNA, CDR2 YNFKEQ, per germline. Trimming stripped 1 base from V and 2 bases from J, with 12 bases between. The CDR3 covers 15 residues. CDR3 in amino acids: CASSQVSTGAYEQYF. CDR3 bases: TGTGCCAGCAGCCAAGTCTCCACGGGGGCCTACGAGCAGTACTTC.

This clonotype appeared a few times. The V call is TRBV7-2, the J call TRBJ2-7; D call uncertain. CDR3 size: 15 residues. The germline CDR1 and CDR2 sequences are SGHTA and FQGNSA. V lost 1 base to trimming and J lost 6 bases, with 16 bases between them. Written as DNA, the CDR3 is TGTGCCAGCAGCTTAGGTGGCGGTTCCATTCTCGAGCAGTACTTC. Amino acids: CASSLGGGSILEQYF.

The rearrangement joins TRBV4-1 to TRBJ1-2, with D tentatively TRBD1 (5 bases). CDR3 length: 14 amino acids. CDR1 and CDR2 (germline): MGHRA, YSYEKL. Trimming shortened V by 1 base and J by 8 bases, and 14 bases separated the two germline ends. CDR3 DNA: TGCGCCAGCAGCCAAGGCGGGGGACTGCAGGGCTACACCTTC. Protein sequence: CASSQGGGLQGYTF.

This clonotype was picked up a small number of times. The chain uses TRBV20-1 and TRBJ2-5; 8 bases are shared with TRBD2. In germline, CDR1 is DFQATT, CDR2 SNEGSKA (reference sequence). This CDR3 is built from 16 residues. The V segment lost 3 bases and the J segment 5 bases; nucleotides outside the gene matches: 14. The CDR3 DNA follows: TGCAGTGCTAGTGCCCTAGCGGGCATGATGGGGGAGACCCAGTACTTC. As protein: CSASALAGMMGETQYF.

This rearrangement joins TRBV7-9 to TRBJ1-2, with D unresolved. This CDR3 is 13 amino acids long. V lost 2 bases and J lost 2, with 6 bases in between. Per germline, CDR1 SEHNR and CDR2 FQNEAQ (reference sequence). The CDR3 is CASSLRQNYGYTF. CDR3 coding DNA: TGTGCCAGCAGCTTAAGGCAGAACTATGGCTACACCTTC.

This sequence joins TRBV14 and TRBJ2-3, with a weak D call TRBD1 (6 bases). The CDR3 totals 16 residues. Trimming removed 3 bases from V and 2 bases from J, with 15 bases in between. Germline V gene sequence: CDR1 SGHDN, CDR2 FVKESK. Here the CDR3 DNA reads TGTGCCAGCAGCCAGAGGCCCCAGGGGTACACAGATACGCAGTATTTT. Its protein is CASSQRPQGYTDTQYF.

The V and J genes are TRBV12-3 or TRBV12-4 and TRBJ2-7, with D perhaps TRBD1 or TRBD2 (5 bases each). There are 13 residues in the CDR3. V lost 6 bases and J 3 bases, leaving 12 bases between the germline ends. CDR3 sequence (DNA): TGTGCCAGCAGATACGGGACGGACTACGAGCAGTACTTC. This encodes CASRYGTDYEQYF.

To note about this clonotype: One end of the junction varies from germline; a read error may be responsible. CDR3 amino acids: CASSVDSPDAQYF. The DNA of the CDR3 is TGTGCCAGCAGTGTAGACAGTCCAGATGCGCAGTATTTT. The rearrangement links TRBV12-3 or TRBV12-4 to TRBJ2-3; TRBD1 is a possible D gene (5 bases). The CDR3 consists of 13 residues.

This clonotype was seen a handful of times. The rearrangement joins TRBV2 to TRBJ2-5; a weak D match, TRBD2 (7 bases). CDR3 length equals 14 residues. Between the trimmed V and J ends, which lost 7 bases and 2 bases, there was a span of 14 bases. Germline V gives CDR1 SNHLY, CDR2 FYNNEI. CDR3 sequence reads: CASTFEGGQETQYF. The DNA of the CDR3 is TGTGCCAGCACCTTTGAGGGGGGGCAAGAGACCCAGTACTTC.

In its sample, this clonotype was seen a few times. V gene TRBV28 combines with J gene TRBJ1-6; no reliable D call. The CDR3 extends over 15 amino acids. CDR1 MDHEN and CDR2 SYDVKM come from the germline V gene. The ends were cut back, 4 bases at V and 7 bases at J, with 14 bases in the middle. The CDR3, as DNA: TGTGCCAGCAGTTCCTTGCGACTGACCAATTCACCCCTCCACTTT. It is translated as CASSSLRLTNSPLHF. The full variable domain, in which reference TRBV28 and TRBJ1-6 provide the parts outside the CDR3, is DVKVTQSSRYLVKRTGEKVFLECVQDMDHENMFWYRQDPGLGLRLIYFSYDVKMKEKGDIPEGYSVSREKKERFSLILESASTNQTSMYLCASSSLRLTNSPLHFGNGTRLTVT.

This clonotype appeared a few times. V usage is TRBV7-2 and J usage is TRBJ2-1, with 11 bases lining up with TRBD2. This CDR3 has 15 residues. CDR1 and CDR2 (germline): SGHTA, FQGNSA. V dropped 5 bases and J dropped 7; count of bases not matched to a gene: 7. CDR3 DNA: TGTGCCAGCAGCCAACTAGCGGGGGTCTTAAATGAGCAGTTCTTC. It yields the protein CASSQLAGVLNEQFF.

In this sample, this clonotype turned up a few times. The chain has TRBV12-3 or TRBV12-4 and TRBJ1-2; D remains ambiguous. V was cut by 6 bases and J by 8 bases, with 13 bases left in between. This CDR3 has 12 residues. CDR3 sequence: CASSPSLAGYTF. The CDR3 DNA sequence: TGTGCCAGCAGCCCCAGTCTTGCGGGCTACACCTTC.

This clonotype was seen a handful of times. V is TRBV12-3 or TRBV12-4 and J is TRBJ2-3, with 7 bases that match TRBD1. V dropped 6 bases and J dropped 2; count of bases not matched to a gene: 8. The CDR3 is 15 amino acids. CDR3 loop: CASSSYRGITDTQYF. The DNA for the CDR3 is TGTGCCAGCAGCTCTTACAGGGGAATCACAGATACGCAGTATTTT.

The chain couples TRBV6-1 to TRBJ2-7; D might be TRBD1 (5 bases). CDR1 is MNHNS, CDR2 SASEGT, per germline. CDR3 length: 13 amino acids. V lost 7 bases, J lost 0 bases, and 10 bases lay in between. CDR3 residues: CASTRTHSYEQYF. As DNA, the CDR3 is TGTGCCAGCACAAGGACACACTCCTACGAGCAGTACTTC.

The gene calls are TRBV29-1 and TRBJ2-5; D perhaps matches TRBD1 (7 bases). Germline CDR1 and CDR2: SQVTM and ANQGSEA. The CDR3 is made up of 13 amino acids. V was pared by 8 bases and J by 2 bases, with 15 bases between. The CDR3 sequence is CSTNSGGQETQYF. The CDR3, as DNA: TGCAGCACCAACTCAGGGGGGCAAGAGACCCAGTACTTC.

The chain employs TRBV20-1 and TRBJ2-3; 9 bases line up with TRBD1. CDR1 and CDR2 (germline): DFQATT, SNEGSKA (reference sequence). Germline trimming cut 6 bases from V and 3 bases from J; bases unmatched to any gene: 10. This CDR3 comprises 15 residues. CDR3 nucleotides: TGCAGTGCCACCCAGGGGACAGGGAGGACAGATACGCAGTATTTT. Its translation: CSATQGTGRTDTQYF.

This clonotype was observed a handful of times. This chain joins TRBV12-3 or TRBV12-4 and TRBJ2-2; D is possibly TRBD1 or TRBD2 (5 bases each). This CDR3 spans 16 amino acids. V lost 6 bases to trimming and J lost 5 bases, with 19 bases between them. The CDR3 is CASSPGLARATGELFF. CDR3 nucleotide sequence: TGTGCCAGCAGCCCAGGGCTGGCGAGGGCGACCGGGGAGCTGTTTTTT.

The V gene is TRBV5-1, the J gene TRBJ2-5, with TRBD2 matching over 15 bases. The junction had 9 bases not matched to a gene; V was cut back by 4 bases and J by 5 bases. The CDR3 totals 17 residues. Germline CDR1 and CDR2: SGHRS and YFSETQ. CDR3 in amino acids: CASSLGTSGGPGETQYF. The CDR3, as DNA: TGCGCCAGCAGCCTCGGGACTAGCGGGGGGCCGGGGGAGACCCAGTACTTC. Using reference TRBV5-1 and TRBJ2-5 for the parts outside the CDR3, the full variable domain is KAGVTQTPRYLIKTRGQQVTLSCSPISGHRSVSWYQQTPGQGLQFLFEYFSETQRNKGNFPGRFSGRQFSNSRSEMNVSTLELGDSALYLCASSLGTSGGPGETQYFGPGTRLLVL.

This clonotype was found a few times. The J gene is TRBJ2-3, the V gene TRBV2, with D maybe TRBD2 (6 bases). V was pared by 7 bases and J by 3 bases, with 14 bases between. This CDR3 region has 14 residues. CDR1 SNHLY and CDR2 FYNNEI come from the germline V gene. CDR3 bases: TGTGCCAGCACTCCAACAGGAGGGACAGATACGCAGTATTTT. This codes for CASTPTGGTDTQYF.

J is TRBJ2-3 and V is TRBV11-2; TRBD2 agrees at 9 bases. This CDR3 is 17 amino acids long. Germline V lookup: CDR1 SGHAT, CDR2 FQNNGV. The V gene end was trimmed by 5 bases and the J gene end by 4 bases; junction bases not matched to a gene: 13. The CDR3 DNA sequence: TGTGCCAGCAGCCGGAGGGAGGCAGCGGGGGGATCAGATACGCAGTATTTT. This translates into CASSRREAAGGSDTQYF.

The genes are TRBV28 and TRBJ1-6, with a possible D match to TRBD1 (5 bases). Trimming stripped 5 bases from V and 0 bases from J, with 14 bases between. From germline, CDR1 is MDHEN and CDR2 SYDVKM. The CDR3 has 17 residues. The CDR3 loop is CASSLLGESSYNSPLHF. In DNA form, the CDR3 reads TGTGCCAGCAGTCTCTTGGGGGAGAGCTCCTATAATTCACCCCTCCACTTT.

The rearrangement joins TRBV7-9 to TRBJ2-7; 9 nucleotides line up with TRBD1. Trimming at V came to 5 bases and at J to 6 bases, leaving 8 bases not matched to a gene. The CDR3 extends over 14 amino acids. Germline CDR1 reads SEHNR; CDR2 reads FQNEAQ (reference sequence). The CDR3 protein is CASSPRDRVSEQYF. The DNA of the CDR3 is TGTGCCAGCAGCCCCCGGGACAGGGTCTCCGAGCAGTACTTC. The complete variable domain, with remaining parts taken from reference TRBV7-9 and TRBJ2-7, reads DTGVSQNPRHKITKRGQNVTFRCDPISEHNRLYWYRQTLGQGPEFLTYFQNEAQLEKSRLLSDRFSAERPKGSFSTLEIQRTEQGDSAMYLCASSPRDRVSEQYFGPGTRLTVT.

With respect to this clonotype: It may be a read error: a sequence one base away is much more abundant. The rearrangement uses TRBV12-3 or TRBV12-4 and TRBJ1-6; the D gene is possibly TRBD1 (5 bases). This CDR3 has 15 amino acids. The V end was cut by 3 bases, the J end by 4 bases, with 10 bases between. The CDR3 loop is CASSLVAGYNSPLHF. The CDR3 DNA sequence: TGTGCCAGCAGTTTGGTGGCAGGGTATAATTCACCCCTCCACTTT.

The chain joins TRBV29-1 to TRBJ2-7; 7 nucleotides agree with TRBD1. The CDR3 spans 13 residues. V lost 3 bases, J lost 2 bases, and 4 bases stayed unmatched. Germline V gene sequence: CDR1 SQVTM, CDR2 ANQGSEA. CDR3 nucleotides: TGCAGCGTTGATGGGGGACAGACCTACGAGCAGTACTTC. Residues: CSVDGGQTYEQYF.

Regarding this clonotype: Sequence at one end of the junction differs from germline and may be a read error. The rearrangement uses TRBV6-1 and TRBJ2-7, with D perhaps matching TRBD2 (6 bases). The CDR3 runs 12 residues. Germline V gene lookup returns CDR1 MNHNS and CDR2 SASEGT. The CDR3 loop reads CACSEAGYEQYF. As DNA, the CDR3 is TGTGCCTGCAGTGAAGCGGGCTACGAGCAGTACTTC.

This clonotype was seen a handful of times. The chain uses TRBV5-1 and TRBJ2-1; TRBD2 agrees at 10 bases. There are 13 residues in the CDR3. CDR1 is SGHRS and CDR2 is YFSETQ in the germline V gene. V was clipped by 2 bases and J by 12 bases; unmatched bases: 5. The CDR3 protein is CASSFLAGELQFF. CDR3 nucleotides: TGCGCCAGCAGCTTCCTAGCGGGGGAGTTGCAGTTCTTC. Complete variable domain (other parts from reference TRBV5-1 and TRBJ2-1): KAGVTQTPRYLIKTRGQQVTLSCSPISGHRSVSWYQQTPGQGLQFLFEYFSETQRNKGNFPGRFSGRQFSNSRSEMNVSTLELGDSALYLCASSFLAGELQFFGPGTRLTVL.